This T cell receptor (beta chain) originates from a study of OX40 agonist ivuxolimab in advanced cancers. Across the whole study: The dose-escalation cohort was about 87% male, with a mean age of 60 years, ranging about 23 to 79. There were three patients with partial responses, one having hepatocellular carcinoma and two cutaneous melanoma.

Points on this clone: Its target is not known.

The CDR3 length is 15 residues. Unmatched junction bases numbered 2, after V lost 1 base and J lost 3 bases. Germline CDR1 LNHNV, CDR2 YYDKDF (reference sequence). Data came from immunoSEQ multiplex PCR; TCRdb stores just in-frame clones and leaves some out. The sample consists of 90,000 or so clones, roughly 89% of them appearing once. The study's findings and limits: Still undetermined is the antigen specificity of the expanded peripheral T cells. Mean expanded clone counts were higher in CD8+ than CD4+ T cells.

V gene TRBV15 combines with J gene TRBJ1-2; 10 positions agree with TRBD1. The clonotype originates from an adult with an advanced solid tumor such as melanoma, head and neck, liver or kidney cancer. The sample was CD4+ or CD8+ T cells sorted from blood, taken in a trial of the OX40 agonist ivuxolimab. This CDR3 is CATSRGQGADYGYTF. CDR3 coding DNA: TGTGCCACCAGCAGAGGACAGGGGGCCGACTATGGCTACACCTTC.